This TCR beta chain was sequenced in a study of blood T cells in healthy people across ages. V gave up 0 bases and J gave up 1 base, with 6 bases separating them. There are 14 residues in the CDR3. CDR1 SEHNR and CDR2 FQNEAQ come from the germline V gene (reference sequence). Whole-study findings and limits: Estimated diversity that came from one million T cells was considered an underestimate.

In regard to this clonotype: Its antigen is not identified.

A second about 6 to 12 cycle PCR used barcoded and J-beta primers. The template-switch adaptor was a 5' adaptor with 12 random nucleotides. It tagged each cDNA molecule. TCRdb redid the calling of the 5' RACE reads with MiXCR, one entry per CDR3 protein. The table shows approximately 350,000 distinct CDR3 sequences, with 45% to 60% occurring only once. J is TRBJ1-1 and V is TRBV7-9, with D uncertain. Sequenced material: blood. The clonotype comes from a man in his 60s in good health. Here the CDR3 DNA reads TGTGCCAGCAGCTTAGCCGGGCGGAACACTGAAGCTTTCTTT. Its translation is CASSLAGRNTEAFF.